This T cell receptor (beta chain) was captured in a study of cytomegalovirus exposure and HLA in healthy donors. The donors (healthy individuals) were bone marrow donors. Concerning this clone itself: The antigen is unknown.

Broader study findings: The presence/absence work took it that sequencing depth was about the same across donors. Despite most TCR sequences being rare, some public TCRs occurred in many donors. Further analysis was carried out later, and it showed several of the most significant clusters appearing linked to common viral pathogens.

Amplification used 60 Vbeta primers and 13 Jbeta primers. This table comes from immunoSEQ multiplex PCR, and its TCRdb copy is limited to in-frame clones, with some not included. The table has about 78,000 clones, about 60% seen once; the top ten hold over 5.5%. CDR3 length: 14 residues. CDR1 and CDR2 (germline): MNHNS, SASEGT. Sequencing was carried out using PBMCs. The TCR originated in a man aged 25-40 years in good health and CMV-seropositive. This chain links TRBV6-1 with TRBJ2-5; 7 bases agree with TRBD1. The J call is doubtful: the DNA matches TRBJ2-7 better. The CDR3 spells CASSVQTGFYEQYF. DNA of the CDR3: TGTGCCAGCAGTGTTCAGACAGGGTTCTACGAGCAGTACTTC.